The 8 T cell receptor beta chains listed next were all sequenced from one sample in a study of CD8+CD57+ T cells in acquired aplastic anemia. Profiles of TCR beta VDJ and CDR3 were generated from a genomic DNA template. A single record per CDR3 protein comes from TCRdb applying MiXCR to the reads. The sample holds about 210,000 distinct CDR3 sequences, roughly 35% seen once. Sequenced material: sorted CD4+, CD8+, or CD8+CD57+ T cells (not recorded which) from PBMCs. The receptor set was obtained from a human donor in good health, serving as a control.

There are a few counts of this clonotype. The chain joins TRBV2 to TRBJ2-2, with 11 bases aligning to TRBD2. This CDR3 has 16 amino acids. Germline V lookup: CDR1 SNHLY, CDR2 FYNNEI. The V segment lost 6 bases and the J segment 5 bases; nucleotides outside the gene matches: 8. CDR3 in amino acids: CASRASGGPGTGELFF. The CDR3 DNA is TGTGCCAGCAGAGCTAGCGGGGGGCCCGGTACCGGGGAGCTGTTTTTT.

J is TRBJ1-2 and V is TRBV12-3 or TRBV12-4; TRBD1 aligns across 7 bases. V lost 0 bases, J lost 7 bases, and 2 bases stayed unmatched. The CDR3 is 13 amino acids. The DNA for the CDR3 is TGTGCCAGCAGTTTAGCTCAGGGGGGTGGCTACACCTTC. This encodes CASSLAQGGGYTF.

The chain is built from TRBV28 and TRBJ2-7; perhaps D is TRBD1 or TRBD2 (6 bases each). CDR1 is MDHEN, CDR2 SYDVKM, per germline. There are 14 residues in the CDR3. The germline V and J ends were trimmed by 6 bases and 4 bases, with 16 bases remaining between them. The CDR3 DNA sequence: TGTGCCAGCAGGGGCGGGACACGTCCTTACGAGCAGTACTTC. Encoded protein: CASRGGTRPYEQYF.

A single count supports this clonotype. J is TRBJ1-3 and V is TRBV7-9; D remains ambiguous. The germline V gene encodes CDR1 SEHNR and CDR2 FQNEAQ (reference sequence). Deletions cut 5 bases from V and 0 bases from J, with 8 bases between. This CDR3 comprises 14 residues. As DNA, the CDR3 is TGTGCCAGCAGCGCACCGGGCTCTGGAAACACCATATATTTT. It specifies CASSAPGSGNTIYF.

CDR3 nucleotides: TGTGCCAGCAGCGGGTGGAATGTTCCCGACAGGGGGCTCTATCAGCCCCAGCATTTT. Amino acids: CASSGWNVPDRGLYQPQHF. This rearrangement joins TRBV12-3 or TRBV12-4 to TRBJ1-5, with 10 bases that match TRBD1. V was pared by 6 bases and J by 5 bases, with 19 bases of the junction left unmatched. CDR3 length: 19 residues.

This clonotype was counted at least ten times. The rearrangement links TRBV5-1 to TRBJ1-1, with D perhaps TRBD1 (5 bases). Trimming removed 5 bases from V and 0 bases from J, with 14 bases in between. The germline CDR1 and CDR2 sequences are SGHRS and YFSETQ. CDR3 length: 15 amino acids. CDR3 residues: CASSMGPGMNTEAFF. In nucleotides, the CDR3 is TGCGCCAGCAGTATGGGGCCAGGGATGAACACTGAAGCTTTCTTT.

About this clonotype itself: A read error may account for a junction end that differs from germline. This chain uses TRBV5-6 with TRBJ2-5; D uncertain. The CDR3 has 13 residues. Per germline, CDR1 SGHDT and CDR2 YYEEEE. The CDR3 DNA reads TGTGCCAGCAGCTTCCCAGGAGTAGAGACCCTGTACTTC. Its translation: CASSFPGVETLYF.

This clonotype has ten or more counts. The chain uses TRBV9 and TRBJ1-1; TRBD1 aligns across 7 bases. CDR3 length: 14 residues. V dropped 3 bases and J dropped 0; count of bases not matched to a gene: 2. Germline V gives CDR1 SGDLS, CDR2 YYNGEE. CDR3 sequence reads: CASSGGTVNTEAFF. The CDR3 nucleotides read TGTGCCAGCAGCGGCGGGACAGTGAACACTGAAGCTTTCTTT.